These 18 T cell receptor beta chains came from one sample sequenced in a study of cytomegalovirus exposure and HLA in healthy donors. The study ran its PCR with 60 Vbeta and 13 Jbeta primers. Data came from immunoSEQ multiplex PCR; TCRdb stores just in-frame clones and leaves some out. Here the sample spans under 55,000 clones, 55% to 75% being singletons. Sequencing was performed on PBMCs. Source of these receptors: a woman aged 25 to 39 in good health and CMV-seronegative.

This clone was counted once. The V gene is TRBV30, the J gene TRBJ1-3; a weak D match, TRBD1 (5 bases). Germline CDR1 GTSNPN, CDR2 SVGIG (reference sequence). Trimming left V 5 bases short and J 1 base short, with 12 bases between. The CDR3 covers 14 residues. The CDR3 protein is CAWGRGGSGNTIYF. Here the CDR3 DNA reads TGTGCCTGGGGGAGGGGTGGTTCTGGAAACACCATATATTTT.

The chain recombines TRBV30 with TRBJ2-3, with D possibly being TRBD1 (5 bases). Trimming left V 4 bases short and J 6 bases short, with 20 bases between. CDR3 size: 15 residues. Germline CDR1 and CDR2: GTSNPN and SVGIG (reference sequence). Written as DNA, the CDR3 is TGTGCCTGGACCGGGCTGGGGCTGCGCCTGGATACGCAGTATTTT. Protein sequence: CAWTGLGLRLDTQYF.

The table lists this clone with a count of one. The rearrangement uses TRBV30 and TRBJ2-7, with 8 nucleotides matching TRBD2. Trimming cost V 5 bases and J 2 bases; bases outside gene matches: 5. This CDR3 is built from 13 residues. The germline V gene has CDR1 GTSNPN and CDR2 SVGIG (reference sequence). CDR3 protein: CAWSAGATYEQYF. The CDR3 DNA is TGTGCCTGGTCAGCGGGAGCTACCTACGAGCAGTACTTC.

J is TRBJ2-7 and V is TRBV11-2; 12 bases are a match to TRBD1. With 4 bases clipped from V and 6 bases from J, the junction kept 7 bases outside the gene matches. Germline loops: CDR1 SGHAT, CDR2 FQNNGV. The CDR3 runs to 15 residues. The CDR3 sequence is CASSSTGTGGSEQYF. CDR3 in DNA: TGTGCCAGCAGCTCCACCGGGACAGGGGGCAGCGAGCAGTACTTC. Looking up the rest from reference TRBV11-2 and TRBJ2-7 gives the full variable domain: EAGVAQSPRYKIIEKRQSVAFWCNPISGHATLYWYQQILGQGPKLLIQFQNNGVVDDSQLPKDRFSAERLKGVDSTLKIQPAKLEDSAVYLCASSSTGTGGSEQYFGPGTRLTVT.

This chain uses TRBV28 with TRBJ1-1, with D possibly matching TRBD1 (5 bases). V was trimmed by 8 bases and J by 1 base, leaving 14 bases between them. There are 14 residues in the CDR3. Germline CDR1 reads MDHEN; CDR2 reads SYDVKM. This chain's CDR3 is CASFHGGGNTEAFF. The CDR3 DNA follows: TGTGCCAGCTTTCACGGGGGAGGGAACACTGAAGCTTTCTTT.

This sequence joins TRBV29-1 and TRBJ2-7; D is ambiguous. Germline CDR1 and CDR2: SQVTM and ANQGSEA. The CDR3 is made up of 14 amino acids. Trimming removed 6 bases from V and 3 bases from J, with 18 bases in between. The chain's CDR3 is CSVVEVPGLYEQYF. The CDR3 nucleotides are TGCAGCGTGGTTGAAGTCCCGGGTCTCTACGAGCAGTACTTC.

The CDR3: CASSQDRTGGAFF. The CDR3 region has the DNA TGCGCCAGCAGCCAAGATAGGACAGGGGGAGCTTTCTTT. V gene TRBV4-1 combines with J gene TRBJ1-1; 10 nucleotides agree with TRBD1. Unmatched junction bases numbered 2, after V lost 0 bases and J lost 10 bases. The CDR3 length is 13 residues. The germline gives CDR1 MGHRA, CDR2 YSYEKL.

This clone has only a few counts. This CDR3 reads CASTVSRYSYEQYF. The CDR3 DNA is TGTGCCAGTACGGTTAGTCGATACAGCTACGAGCAGTACTTC. The V gene is TRBV19, the J gene TRBJ2-7, with no clear D. Germline CDR1 LNHDA, CDR2 SQIVND (reference sequence). The CDR3 consists of 14 residues. Trimming pared 7 bases from V and 3 bases from J, leaving 16 bases between.

The chain carries TRBV6-4 and TRBJ2-6; 8 bases fit TRBD2. Trimming at V came to 0 bases and at J to 0 bases, leaving 10 bases not matched to a gene. CDR1 and CDR2 (germline): MRHNA, SNTAGT. CDR3 length equals 20 residues. The CDR3 DNA reads TGTGCCAGCAGTGACTCGAGCCCGGCAGGGACTAGCTCTGGGGCCAACGTCCTGACTTTC. This codes for CASSDSSPAGTSSGANVLTF.

The chain couples TRBV6-5 to TRBJ2-5; D uncertain. The V end lost 11 bases, the J end lost 7 bases, and 8 bases lay between the germline ends. Germline lookup yields CDR1 MNHEY and CDR2 SVGAGI. The CDR3 has 9 amino acids. The CDR3 coding sequence is TGTGCCGGCGACACGACCCAGTACTTC. It translates to CAGDTTQYF.

This chain joins TRBV23-1 and TRBJ2-3, with TRBD2 as a possible D gene (5 bases). TRBV23-1 is an ORF for which the function is uncertain. This CDR3 is 14 amino acids long. Trimming shortened V by 11 bases and J by 2 bases, and 17 bases separated the two germline ends. The CDR3 here is CARMGRGSTDTQYF. In DNA form, the CDR3 reads TGCGCCCGGATGGGGAGAGGTTCCACAGATACGCAGTATTTT.

This clone was recorded a few times. The CDR3 DNA sequence: TGTGCCAGCAGCCTCGGGACAAACTACGAGCAGTACTTC. Its protein is CASSLGTNYEQYF. The chain couples TRBV7-2 to TRBJ2-7; TRBD1 might be the D (6 bases). The germline gives CDR1 SGHTA, CDR2 FQGNSA. CDR3 size: 13 residues. V was pared by 5 bases and J by 3 bases, with 11 bases between.

The chain combines TRBV15 with TRBJ2-3; D is unclear. The CDR3 consists of 13 residues. Germline V lookup: CDR1 LNHNV, CDR2 YYDKDF (reference sequence). Trimming removed 0 bases at V and 6 bases at J, with 7 bases between. In DNA form, the CDR3 reads TGTGCCACCAGCAGAGATGAGAGGGATACGCAGTATTTT. Encoded protein: CATSRDERDTQYF.

Here the CDR3 reads CSVNRGDTEAFF. CDR3 nucleotides: TGCAGCGTTAACAGGGGGGACACTGAAGCTTTCTTT. The V call is TRBV29-1, the J call TRBJ1-1, with TRBD1 identical over 8 bases. J was trimmed by 3 bases and V by 5 bases; bases with no gene match: 2. CDR3 length: 12 amino acids. CDR1 is SQVTM, CDR2 ANQGSEA, per germline.

The V and J genes are TRBV19 and TRBJ1-5; D ambiguous. The germline V gene has CDR1 LNHDA and CDR2 SQIVND (reference sequence). CDR3 length: 14 amino acids. V shed 3 bases and J shed 2 bases, with 8 bases lying between them. Here the CDR3 reads CASSMSSGNQPQHF. The CDR3 nucleotides read TGTGCCAGTAGTATGAGCAGCGGCAATCAGCCCCAGCATTTT.

The chain links TRBV18 to TRBJ2-5, with D hard to call. CDR1 and CDR2 from the germline V gene are KGHSH and LQKENI. V was clipped by 6 bases and J by 5 bases, with 16 bases between them. This CDR3 contains 14 residues. The CDR3 sequence: CASSKTPPLETQYF. DNA for the CDR3: TGTGCCAGCTCCAAGACACCTCCCCTCGAGACCCAGTACTTC.

The chain couples TRBV19 to TRBJ1-4, with 10 bases that match TRBD1. In germline, CDR1 is LNHDA, CDR2 SQIVND (reference sequence). The CDR3 covers 13 residues. The J segment lost 6 bases and the V segment lost 8 bases, leaving 3 bases of the junction unmatched. CDR3 amino acids: CASVGTGDEKLFF. CDR3 sequence (DNA): TGTGCCAGTGTCGGGACAGGGGATGAAAAACTGTTTTTT.

This rearrangement joins TRBV10-3 to TRBJ1-2; 8 bases agree with TRBD1. The germline V gene encodes CDR1 ENHRY and CDR2 SYGVKD. Trimming removed 7 bases from V and 8 bases from J; junction bases left unmatched: 12. This CDR3 contains 14 residues. The DNA for the CDR3 is TGTGCCATCAACCCGACAGGGGTTCCTCAAGGCTACACCTTC. This translates into CAINPTGVPQGYTF.